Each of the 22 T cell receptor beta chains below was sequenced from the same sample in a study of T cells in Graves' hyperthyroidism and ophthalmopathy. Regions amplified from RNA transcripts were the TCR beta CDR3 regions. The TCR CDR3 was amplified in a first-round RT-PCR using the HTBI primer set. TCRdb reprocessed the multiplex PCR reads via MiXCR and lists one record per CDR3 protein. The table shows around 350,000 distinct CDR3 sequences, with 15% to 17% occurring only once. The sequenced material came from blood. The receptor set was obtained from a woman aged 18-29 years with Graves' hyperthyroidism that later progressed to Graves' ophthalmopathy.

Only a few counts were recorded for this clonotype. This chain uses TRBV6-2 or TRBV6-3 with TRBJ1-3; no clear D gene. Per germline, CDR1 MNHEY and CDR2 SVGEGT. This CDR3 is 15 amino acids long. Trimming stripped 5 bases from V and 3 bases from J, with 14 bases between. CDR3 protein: CASSTQEPSGNTIYF. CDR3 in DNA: TGTGCCAGCAGTACCCAGGAACCAAGTGGAAACACCATATATTTT.

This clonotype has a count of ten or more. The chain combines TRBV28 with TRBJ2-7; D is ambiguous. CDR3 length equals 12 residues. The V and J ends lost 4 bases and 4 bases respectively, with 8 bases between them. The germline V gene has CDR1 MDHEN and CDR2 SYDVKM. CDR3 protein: CASSSDLYEQYF. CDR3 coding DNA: TGTGCCAGCAGTTCGGACCTATACGAGCAGTACTTC.

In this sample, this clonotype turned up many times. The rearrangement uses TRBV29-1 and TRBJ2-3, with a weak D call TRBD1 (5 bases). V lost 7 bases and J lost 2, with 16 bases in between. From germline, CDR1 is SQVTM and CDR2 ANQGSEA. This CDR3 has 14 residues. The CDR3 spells CSAIRGQVTDTQYF. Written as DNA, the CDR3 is TGCAGCGCTATTCGAGGACAAGTCACAGATACGCAGTATTTT.

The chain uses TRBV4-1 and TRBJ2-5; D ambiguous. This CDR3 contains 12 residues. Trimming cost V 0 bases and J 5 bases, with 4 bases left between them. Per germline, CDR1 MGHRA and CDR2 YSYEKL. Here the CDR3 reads CASSQDQETQYF. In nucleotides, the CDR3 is TGCGCCAGCAGCCAAGATCAGGAGACCCAGTACTTC.

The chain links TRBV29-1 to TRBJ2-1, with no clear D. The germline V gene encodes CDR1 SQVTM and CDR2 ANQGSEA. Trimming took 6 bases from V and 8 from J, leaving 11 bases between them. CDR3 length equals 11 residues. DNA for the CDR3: TGCAGCGTGGGCCGTTCCTATGAGCAGTTCTTC. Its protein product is CSVGRSYEQFF.

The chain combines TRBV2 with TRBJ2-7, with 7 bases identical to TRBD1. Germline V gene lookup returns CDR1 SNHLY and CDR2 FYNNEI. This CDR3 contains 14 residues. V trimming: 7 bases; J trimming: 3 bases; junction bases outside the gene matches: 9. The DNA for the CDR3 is TGTGCCAGCAACTCCCAGACAGGGTACTACGAGCAGTACTTC. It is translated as CASNSQTGYYEQYF.

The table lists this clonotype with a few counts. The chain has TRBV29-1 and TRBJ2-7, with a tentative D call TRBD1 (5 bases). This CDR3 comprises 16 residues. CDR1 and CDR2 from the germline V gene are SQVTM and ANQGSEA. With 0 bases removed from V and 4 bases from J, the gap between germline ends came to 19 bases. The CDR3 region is CSVEDLNRGGKYEQYF. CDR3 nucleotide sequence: TGCAGCGTTGAAGATCTTAATAGGGGTGGGAAATACGAGCAGTACTTC.

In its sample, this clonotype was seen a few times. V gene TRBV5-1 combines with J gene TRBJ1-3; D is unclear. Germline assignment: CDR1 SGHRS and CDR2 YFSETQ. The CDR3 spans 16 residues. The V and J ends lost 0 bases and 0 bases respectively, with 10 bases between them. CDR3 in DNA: TGCGCCAGCAGCTTGGACAGCCTTCACTCTGGAAACACCATATATTTT. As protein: CASSLDSLHSGNTIYF.

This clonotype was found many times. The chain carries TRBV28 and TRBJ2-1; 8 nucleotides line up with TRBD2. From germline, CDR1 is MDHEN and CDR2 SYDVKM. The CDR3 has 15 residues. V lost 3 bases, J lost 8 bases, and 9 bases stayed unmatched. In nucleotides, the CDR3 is TGTGCCAGCAGTTTTACGGGGGGGGCCGGAGATGAGCAGTTCTTC. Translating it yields CASSFTGGAGDEQFF.

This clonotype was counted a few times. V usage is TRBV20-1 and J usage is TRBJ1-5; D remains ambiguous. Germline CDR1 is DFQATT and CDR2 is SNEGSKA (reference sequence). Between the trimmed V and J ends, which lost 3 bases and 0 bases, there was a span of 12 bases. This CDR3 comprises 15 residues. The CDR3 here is CSARDDLYSNQPQHF. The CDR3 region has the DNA TGCAGTGCTAGGGATGATCTGTATAGCAATCAGCCCCAGCATTTT.

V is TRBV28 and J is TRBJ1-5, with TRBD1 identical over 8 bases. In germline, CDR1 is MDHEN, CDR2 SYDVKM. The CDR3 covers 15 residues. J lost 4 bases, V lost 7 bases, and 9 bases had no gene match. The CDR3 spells CASTVDRGGNQPQHF. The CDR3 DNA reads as TGTGCCAGCACTGTTGACAGGGGTGGTAATCAGCCCCAGCATTTT.

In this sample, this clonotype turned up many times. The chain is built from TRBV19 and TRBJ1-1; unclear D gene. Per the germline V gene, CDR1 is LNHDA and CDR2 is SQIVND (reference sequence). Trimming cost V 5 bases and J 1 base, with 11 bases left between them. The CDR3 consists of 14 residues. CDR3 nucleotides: TGTGCCAGTAGTTTCCTACACCGGAACACTGAAGCTTTCTTT. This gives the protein CASSFLHRNTEAFF.

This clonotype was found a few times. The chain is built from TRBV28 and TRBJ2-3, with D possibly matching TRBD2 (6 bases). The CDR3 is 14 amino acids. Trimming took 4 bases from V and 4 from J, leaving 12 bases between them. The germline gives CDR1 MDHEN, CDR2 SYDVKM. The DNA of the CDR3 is TGTGCCAGCAGTTCCGGGACTGTTCCAGATACGCAGTATTTT. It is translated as CASSSGTVPDTQYF.

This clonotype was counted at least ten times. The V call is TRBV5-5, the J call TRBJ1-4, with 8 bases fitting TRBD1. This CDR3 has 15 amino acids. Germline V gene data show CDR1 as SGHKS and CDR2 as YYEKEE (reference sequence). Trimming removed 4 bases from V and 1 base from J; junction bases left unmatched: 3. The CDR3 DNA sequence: TGTGCCAGCAGCACCGGACAGGGAACTAATGAAAAACTGTTTTTT. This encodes CASSTGQGTNEKLFF.

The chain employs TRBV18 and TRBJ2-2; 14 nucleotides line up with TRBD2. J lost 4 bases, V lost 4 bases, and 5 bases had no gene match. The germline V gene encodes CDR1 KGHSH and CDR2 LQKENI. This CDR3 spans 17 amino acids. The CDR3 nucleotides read TGTGCCAGCTCACAAATGGGACTAGCGGGAGTCACCGGGGAGCTGTTTTTT. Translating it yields CASSQMGLAGVTGELFF.

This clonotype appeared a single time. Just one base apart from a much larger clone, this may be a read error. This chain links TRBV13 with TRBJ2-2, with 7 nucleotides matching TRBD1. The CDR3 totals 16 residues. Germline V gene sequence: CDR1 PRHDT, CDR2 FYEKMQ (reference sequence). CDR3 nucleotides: TGTACCAGCAGCCCGCAAACAGGGGCGAACACCGGGGAGCTGTTTTTT. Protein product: CTSSPQTGANTGELFF. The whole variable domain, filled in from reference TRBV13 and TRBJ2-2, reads AAGVIQSPRHLIKEKRETATLKCYPIPRHDTVYWYQQGPGQDPQFLISFYEKMQSDKGSIPDRFSAQQFSDYHSELNMSSLELGDSALYFCTSSPQTGANTGELFFGEGSRLTVL.

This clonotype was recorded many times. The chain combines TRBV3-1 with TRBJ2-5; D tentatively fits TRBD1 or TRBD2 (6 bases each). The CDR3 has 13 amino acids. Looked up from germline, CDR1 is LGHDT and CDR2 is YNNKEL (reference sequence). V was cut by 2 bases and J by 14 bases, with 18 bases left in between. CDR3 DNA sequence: TGTGCCAGCAGCCAAAAGGGGGGAGCCCGCCGATACTTC. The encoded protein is CASSQKGGARRYF.

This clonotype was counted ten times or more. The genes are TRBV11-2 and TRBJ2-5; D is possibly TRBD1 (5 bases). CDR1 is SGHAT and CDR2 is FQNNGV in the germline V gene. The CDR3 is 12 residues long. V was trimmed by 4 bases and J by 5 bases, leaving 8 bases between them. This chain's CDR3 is CASSSGRETQYF. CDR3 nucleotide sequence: TGTGCCAGCAGCTCAGGGCGGGAGACCCAGTACTTC.

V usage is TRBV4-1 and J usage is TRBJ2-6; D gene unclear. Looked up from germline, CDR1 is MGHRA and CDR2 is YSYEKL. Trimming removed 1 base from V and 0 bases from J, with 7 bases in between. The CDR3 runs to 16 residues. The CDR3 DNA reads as TGCGCCAGCAGCCAAGTGAGGATCTCTGGGGCCAACGTCCTGACTTTC. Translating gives CASSQVRISGANVLTF.

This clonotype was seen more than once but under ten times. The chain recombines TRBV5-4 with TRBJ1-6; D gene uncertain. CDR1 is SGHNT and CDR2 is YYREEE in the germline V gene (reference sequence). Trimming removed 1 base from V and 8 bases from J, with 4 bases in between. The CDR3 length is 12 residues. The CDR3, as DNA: TGTGCCAGCAGCTTGCAGGATTCACCCCTCCACTTT. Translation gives CASSLQDSPLHF.

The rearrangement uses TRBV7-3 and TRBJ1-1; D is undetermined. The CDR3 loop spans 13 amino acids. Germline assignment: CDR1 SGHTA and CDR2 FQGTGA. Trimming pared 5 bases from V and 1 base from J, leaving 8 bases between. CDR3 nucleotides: TGTGCCAGCAGCGCCGGAAAGAACACTGAAGCTTTCTTT. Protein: CASSAGKNTEAFF.

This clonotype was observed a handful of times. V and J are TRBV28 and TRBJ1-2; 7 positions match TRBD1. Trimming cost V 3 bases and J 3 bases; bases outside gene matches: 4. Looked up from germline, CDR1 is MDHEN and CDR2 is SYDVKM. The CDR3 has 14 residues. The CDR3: CASSFVQGDYGYTF. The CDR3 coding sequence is TGTGCCAGCAGTTTCGTGCAGGGGGACTATGGCTACACCTTC.